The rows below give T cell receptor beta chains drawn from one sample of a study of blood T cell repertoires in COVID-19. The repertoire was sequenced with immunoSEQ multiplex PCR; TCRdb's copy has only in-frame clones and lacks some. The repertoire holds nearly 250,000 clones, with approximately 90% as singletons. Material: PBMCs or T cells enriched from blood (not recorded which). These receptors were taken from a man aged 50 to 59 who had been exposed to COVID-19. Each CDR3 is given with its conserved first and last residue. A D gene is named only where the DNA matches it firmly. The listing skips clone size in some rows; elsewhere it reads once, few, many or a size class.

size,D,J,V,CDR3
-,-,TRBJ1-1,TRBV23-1,CATKGGTPEAFF
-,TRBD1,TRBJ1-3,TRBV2,CASIRDRGTKYSGNTIYF
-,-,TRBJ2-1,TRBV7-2,CASSLDSPGGREQFF
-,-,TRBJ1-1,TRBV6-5,CASSYSGHSNTEAFF
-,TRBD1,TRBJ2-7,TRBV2,CASSLEGQGYEQYF
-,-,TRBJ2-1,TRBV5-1,CASSLDGGTNEQFF
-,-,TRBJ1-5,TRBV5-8,CASRPTGNSNQPQHF
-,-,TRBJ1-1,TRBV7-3,CASSRELMTEAFF
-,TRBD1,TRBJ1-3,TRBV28,CASRPQGSGNTIYF
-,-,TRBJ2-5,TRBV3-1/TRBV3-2,CASSQWEAAQETQYF
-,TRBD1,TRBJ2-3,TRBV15,CATSSRQGEDTQYF
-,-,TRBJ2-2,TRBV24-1,CATSTEGTVTGELFF
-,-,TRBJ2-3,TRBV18,CASSPYLGLTDTQYF
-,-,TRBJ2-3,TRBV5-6,CASSLVDTFTDTQYF
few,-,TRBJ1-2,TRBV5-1,CASFDAGRPYGYTF
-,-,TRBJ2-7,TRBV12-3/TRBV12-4,CASSLSLWYEQYF
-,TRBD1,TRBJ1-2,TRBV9,CASSVVSGQGFNYGYTF
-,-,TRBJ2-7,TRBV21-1,CASSLPRDRSSYEQYF
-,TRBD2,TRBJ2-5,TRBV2,CASSDGRVQETQYF
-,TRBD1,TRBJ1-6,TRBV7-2,CASSFQTGVNSPLHF
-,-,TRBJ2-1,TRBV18,CASSPMASSYNEQFF
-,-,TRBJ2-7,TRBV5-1,CASSLGGQGPSYEQYF
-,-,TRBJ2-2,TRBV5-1,CASSLWQNTGELFF
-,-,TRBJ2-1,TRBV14,CASSQRGRVNNEQFF
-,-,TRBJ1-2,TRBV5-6,CASSSIGSYGYTF
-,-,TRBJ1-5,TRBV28,CASSLLTDDQPQHF
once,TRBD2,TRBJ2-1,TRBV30,CAWSVAAGGGDEQFF
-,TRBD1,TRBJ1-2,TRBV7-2,CASSPERPGTGGYGYTF
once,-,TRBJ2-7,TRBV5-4,CASSNPGASSYEQYF
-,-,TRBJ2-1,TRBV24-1,CATSDLHSGDEQFF
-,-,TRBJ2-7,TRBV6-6,CAISPGRFYEQYF
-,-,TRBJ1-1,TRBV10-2,CASRGTEAFF
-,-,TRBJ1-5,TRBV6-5,CASSQRIHSNQPQHF
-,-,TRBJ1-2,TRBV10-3,CAISESGQNWRLSNYGYTF
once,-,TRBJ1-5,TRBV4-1,CASSQEREGNQPQHF
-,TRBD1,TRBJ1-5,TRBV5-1,CASSKGQGNNQPQHF
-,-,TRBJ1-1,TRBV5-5,CASSLAVGNTEAFF
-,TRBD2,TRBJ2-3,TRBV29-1,CSVDSGADTQYF
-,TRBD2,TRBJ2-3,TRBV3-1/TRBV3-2,CASSQDILAGTSTDTQYF
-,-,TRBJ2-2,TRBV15,CATSRERRGRTGELFF
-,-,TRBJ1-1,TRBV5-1,CASSSGGYEQGMNTEAFF
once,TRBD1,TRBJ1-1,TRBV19,CASSKIKGQGMPVAFF
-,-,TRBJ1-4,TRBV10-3,CAISESIVRGIGEKLFF
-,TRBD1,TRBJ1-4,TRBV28,CASTETGVEEKLFF
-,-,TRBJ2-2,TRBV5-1,CASSLVGVIANTGELFF